This TCR beta chain was captured in a study of cytomegalovirus exposure and HLA in healthy donors (dated by TCRdb to between 2016 and 2019). Describing the broader study: An earlier analysis of more than 550 of the donors reported 276 Gb of sequence data and 95 million to 140 million unique TCR beta sequences obtained from around 190 million T cells. Both class I and class II loci were covered by HLA typing, at four-digit resolution. All discovery cohort repertoires had been generated using a single sequencing platform. On average, around 230,000 unique TCR beta nucleotide sequences were sequenced per donor among 398 genotyped donors of the cohort, with around 19% of those sequences being non-productive. To predict cytomegalovirus infection status, the study brought together high-throughput TCR immunosequencing, statistical association of individual TCRs with disease status, and machine learning. A later genetic analysis took genome-wide SNP genotypes for about 65% of the 666 donors and used that subset as a discovery cohort. To decide whether each TCR beta V gene segment behaved as functional or pseudogenic, an earlier analysis of fewer than 750 of the donors relied on high-throughput TCR beta sequencing. A later analysis re-analyzed previously published TCR beta repertoires from 666 donors and added high-resolution HLA genotyping to study TCR occurrence patterns. Donor age, sex, ethnicity and CMV serostatus were compiled together with the repertoire data. The genetic ancestry cluster associated with self-reported Caucasian donors included approximately 85% of the 398 genotyped donors. The aim of the study was to test whether cataloging public T cell receptors could identify signatures of past pathogen exposure. Rather than drawing on any new phenotypic data, the later analysis identified candidate immune exposures from TCR beta sequences and the way those sequences occurred across donors. In addition to the first cohort of hundreds of subjects, a separate validation cohort of approximately 130 different subjects was used. The study used immunosequencing to profile the T cell repertoires of 670 or so subjects and linked those repertoires to cytomegalovirus serostatus. The number of typed donors differed by locus: about 629-640 for A, B, C, DRB1 and DQB1; approximately 530 for DQA1; 606 for DPA1; and around 470 for DPB1. Approximately 300 gigabases of sequencing data and around 87 million unique TCR sequences were included in an early release covering over 600 HLA-typed donors. Because of strong linkage in the cohort, a handful of DR-DQ haplotypes were treated as single units for association and clustering.

Here is what the overall study found, with its caveats: An earlier analysis of some 560 of the donors showed that most TCR beta V segments appeared in productive rearrangements either about 87% or about 30% of the time, which broadly matched IMGT annotations. In a later analysis, most CMV-associated TCR beta chains were found to appear HLA-restricted, with HLA associations seemingly driven largely by CMV exposure. In vitro tests confirmed that a few of the cytomegalovirus-associated TCR beta chains recognize cytomegalovirus antigens. A further reported finding was that TCR beta sequences accurately predicted the HLA-A and HLA-B alleles for most subjects in the first cohort. The earlier analysis of almost 600 of the donors excluded roughly 17 rarely observed V segments, including chromosome 9 orphons, because counts were too low. Across donors, most TCR sequences were observed very rarely, whereas some public TCRs were present in many individuals. According to a later analysis, parvovirus B19, influenza, CMV and Epstein-Barr virus appeared linked to several top co-occurrence clusters. A cluster of highly shared sequence variants was judged likely to be a technical artifact of the sequencing pipeline. A later analysis found that TCR association rates varied across HLA loci, with DRB1 alleles showing the most associated TCRs and HLA-C alleles the fewest. When HLA alleles, especially DR and DQ, strongly co-occurred, TCR associations were difficult to assign to individual alleles. At a false discovery rate of 0.05, a later analysis linked about 16,000 TCR beta sequences to specific HLA alleles. Because HLA typing was unavailable for some donors at each locus, only the typed subset was used in association tests. The presence/absence analyses assumed that sequencing depth was roughly uniform across donors, and that assumption may not be true. According to the authors, the approach could potentially be generalized to other disease states and immunological phenotypes. A later genetic analysis associated a missense DCLRE1C variant with V-gene and J-gene trimming of TCR beta chains, and an independent cohort replicated the association. The only immune exposure information available for the cohort was CMV serostatus. A later analysis found that HLA-associated TCR beta chains were more clonally expanded and had lower generation probabilities than equally common non-associated chains. According to a later genetic analysis, donors in an Asian-associated ancestry cluster had fewer N-insertions in productive TCRs than the approximately 690-donor mean. Only TCR beta chains were sequenced in this cohort, and the absence of alpha or paired-chain data limited detectable features. Linkage disequilibrium might explain the correlated functional status among segregating V segments, but an unknown experimental factor could not be excluded. A total of fewer than 200 TCR beta chains were listed by the study as associated with cytomegalovirus. The 87-base-pair reads could not distinguish some IMGT-functional V segments, including TRBV6-2 and TRBV6-3, so those segments were excluded. In both the original and validation cohorts, the classifier was reported to diagnose cytomegalovirus status with high specificity and sensitivity.

The cohort comprised fewer than 700 healthy bone marrow donors. At the time of sampling, every cohort member was nominally healthy, though immune exposures that went unrecorded were likely present. The donor was CMV seronegative and was included in the group of over 300 seronegative cohort members. A peripheral blood sample was provided by each donor, and peripheral blood mononuclear cells were used for TCR beta sequencing. The Qiagen DNeasy Blood Extraction Kit was used to extract genomic DNA from the blood cell samples. CDR1 and CDR2 were assigned from the germline V gene as SGHRS and YFSETQ. Trimming takes 4 bases off V and 6 bases off J; junction bases not matched to a gene: 6. The CDR3 spans 13 residues, from the cysteine through the phenylalanine. Only CDR3 DNA is held: 39 bases, read in frame from base 1. Points on this clone: Its antigen is currently not known. No per-base quality is available; no much larger clone lies one base away.

Receptor amplification or capture employed the immunoSEQ multiplex PCR assay. For the multiplex PCR, a mixture combining 60 forward primers for TCR Vbeta segments and 13 reverse primers for TCR Jbeta segments was used. The CDR3 region of rearranged TCR beta genes was amplified from genomic DNA by a multiplex PCR assay. The amplified TCR beta libraries were sequenced on the Illumina HiSeq System as 87-base-pair reads. Regarding the original processing steps: A later analysis tallied roughly 78 million unique TCR beta chains across the 666 repertoires, and about 10 million of those chains were shared by two or more donors. To remove PCR and sequencing errors, raw reads were error-corrected and collapsed into unique sequences using a nearest-neighbor algorithm that merged closely related sequences. CDR3 sequences were aligned to IMGT reference sequences to assign V, D and J gene segments. Each retained sequence needed at least a six-nucleotide match to both a V gene segment and a J gene segment. A rearrangement was called productive if the CDR3 had no stop codons and remained in frame with V and J, and every other rearrangement was called non-productive. CDR3 was defined by IMGT convention, running from the second conserved V-encoded cysteine to the conserved J-encoded phenylalanine. The earlier analysis of about 620 of the donors excluded sequences that lacked an unambiguous match to a single V gene segment. In an earlier analysis of several hundred of the donors, a V segment was called functional when productive rearrangements were above 56.7%, and segregating when the standard deviation between donors exceeded 5%. A statistical classification framework was developed to diagnose cytomegalovirus status using the catalog of TCR beta chain sequences. In a later analysis, TCR nucleotide sequences were compared against IMGT/GENE-DB human TR gene sequences so that V and J genes could be assigned. Using the TCRdist pipeline, a later analysis assigned CDR3 sequences along with most-parsimonious VDJ recombination scenarios. A later analysis defined each TCR beta chain by its CDR3 amino acid sequence plus V-gene family, and excluded reads lacking a unique V-gene family. A later analysis removed 550 to 700 highly shared, low-generation-probability nucleotide sequences to deal with suspected cross-contamination and a sequencing artifact. In a later analysis, a clonal expansion index for each public chain was calculated from normalized within-repertoire ranks of inferred template counts. In a later analysis, generation probabilities were computed using a VDJ recombination model fitted to out-of-frame rearrangements, and the results were checked against IGoR. In a later analysis, hypergeometric tests were used to score TCR-TCR, TCR-HLA and TCR-CMV co-occurrence, with a repertoire-size bias correction applied to TCR pairs. A later analysis estimated false discovery rates by permuting HLA or CMV assignments 20 times. In a later analysis, co-occurring TCRs were grouped using DBSCAN, with TCRdist sequence similarity added in when clustering inside HLA-allele-positive subsets. Repertoires with fewer than 30,000 or more than 120,000 public chains were left out of co-occurrence clustering, as were four to six repertoires with anomalous nucleotide sharing. The table comes from immuneACCESS by way of TCRdb, which keeps in-frame sequences with V and J called. Part of the clones is missing from these tables; in studies checked, under half for an unresolved V gene and the rest for unknown reasons. The V and J calls and clone size are taken from that table; D and trimming were inferred from the DNA. This sample comprises about 110,000 clones, 81% of them detected only once. Approximately 2.1% of the sample goes to the ten largest clones.

The sequence came from a man younger than 45 in good health and CMV-seronegative. The source material was PBMCs. This chain is built from TRBV5-1 and TRBJ1-1, with 7 junctional bases fitting TRBD1. The DNA sequence follows: TGCGCCAGCAGCAAAACAGGGGTGTCTGAAGCTTTCTTT. Its protein product is CASSKTGVSEAFF.